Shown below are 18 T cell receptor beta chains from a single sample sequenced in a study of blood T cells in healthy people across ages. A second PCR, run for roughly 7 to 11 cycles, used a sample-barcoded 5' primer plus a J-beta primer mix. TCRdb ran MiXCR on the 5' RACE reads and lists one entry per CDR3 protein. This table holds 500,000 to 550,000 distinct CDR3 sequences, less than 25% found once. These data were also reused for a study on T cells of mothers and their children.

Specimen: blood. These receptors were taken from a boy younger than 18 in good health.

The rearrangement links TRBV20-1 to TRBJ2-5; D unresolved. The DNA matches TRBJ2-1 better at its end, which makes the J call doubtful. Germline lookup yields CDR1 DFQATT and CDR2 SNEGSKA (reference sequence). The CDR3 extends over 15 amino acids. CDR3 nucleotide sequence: TGCAGTGCTAGAGATTGGAAGAATCTGCGCAATGAGCAGTTCTTC. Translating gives CSARDWKNLRNEQFF.

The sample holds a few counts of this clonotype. CDR3 sequence reads: CASSADPGGQPQHF. The CDR3 nucleotides read TGTGCCAGCAGTGCAGACCCGGGAGGGCAGCCCCAGCATTTT. This chain connects TRBV28 to TRBJ1-5; D uncertain. The V end was cut by 5 bases, the J end by 7 bases, with 15 bases between. The CDR3 totals 14 residues. Germline values: CDR1 MDHEN, CDR2 SYDVKM.

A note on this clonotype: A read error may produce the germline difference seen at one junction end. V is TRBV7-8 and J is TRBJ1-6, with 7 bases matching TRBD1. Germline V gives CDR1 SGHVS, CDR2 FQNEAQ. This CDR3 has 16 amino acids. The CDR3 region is CANSPPWTGQNSPLHF. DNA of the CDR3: TGTGCCAACAGCCCCCCCTGGACAGGCCAGAATTCACCCCTCCACTTT. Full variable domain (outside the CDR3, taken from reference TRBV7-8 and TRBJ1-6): GAGVSQSPRYKVAKRGQDVALRCDPISGHVSLFWYQQALGQGPEFLTYFQNEAQLDKSGLPSDRFFAERPEGSVSTLKIQRTQQEDSAVYLCANSPPWTGQNSPLHFGNGTRLTVT.

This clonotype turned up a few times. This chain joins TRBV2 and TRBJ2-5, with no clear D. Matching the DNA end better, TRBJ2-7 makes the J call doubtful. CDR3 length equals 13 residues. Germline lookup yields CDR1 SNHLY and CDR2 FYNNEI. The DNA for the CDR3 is TGTGCCAGCAGTGAACGTCCGGCAGGCGAGCAGTACTTC. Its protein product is CASSERPAGEQYF.

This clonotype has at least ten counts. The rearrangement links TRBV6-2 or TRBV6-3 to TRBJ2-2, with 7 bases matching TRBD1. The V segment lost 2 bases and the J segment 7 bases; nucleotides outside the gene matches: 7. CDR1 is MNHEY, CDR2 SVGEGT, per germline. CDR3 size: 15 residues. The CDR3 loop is CASSYTGTEVGELFF. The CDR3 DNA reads TGTGCCAGCAGTTACACCGGGACAGAAGTCGGGGAGCTGTTTTTT.

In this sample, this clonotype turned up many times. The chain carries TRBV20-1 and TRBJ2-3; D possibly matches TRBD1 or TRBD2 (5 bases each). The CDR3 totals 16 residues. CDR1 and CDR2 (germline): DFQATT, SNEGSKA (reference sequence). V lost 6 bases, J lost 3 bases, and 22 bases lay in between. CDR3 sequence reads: CSANPSKDGGTDTQYF. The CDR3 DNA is TGCAGTGCCAATCCCTCCAAGGATGGGGGAACAGATACGCAGTATTTT.

DNA for the CDR3: TGTGCCAGCAGTTCGTCCGGGACGGCGAACACTGAAGCTTTCTTT. Protein product: CASSSSGTANTEAFF. The J gene is TRBJ1-1, the V gene TRBV6-5, with a weak D call TRBD1 (5 bases). Deletions cut 4 bases from V and 1 base from J, with 13 bases between. The CDR3 has 15 amino acids. CDR1 and CDR2 from the germline V gene are MNHEY and SVGAGI.

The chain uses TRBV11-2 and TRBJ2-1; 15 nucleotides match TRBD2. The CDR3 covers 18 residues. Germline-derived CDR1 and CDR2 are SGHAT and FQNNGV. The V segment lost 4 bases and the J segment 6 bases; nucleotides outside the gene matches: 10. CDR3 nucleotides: TGTGCCAGCAGCTCGGTAGGACTAGCGGGAGGGCCTAGCAATGAGCAGTTCTTC. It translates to CASSSVGLAGGPSNEQFF.

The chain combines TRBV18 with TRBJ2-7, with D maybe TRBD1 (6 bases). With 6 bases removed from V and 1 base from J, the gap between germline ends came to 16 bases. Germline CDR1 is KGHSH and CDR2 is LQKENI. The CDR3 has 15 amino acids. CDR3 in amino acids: CASSRGQHPSYEQYF. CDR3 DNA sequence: TGTGCCAGCTCGCGCGGACAGCACCCTTCCTACGAGCAGTACTTC.

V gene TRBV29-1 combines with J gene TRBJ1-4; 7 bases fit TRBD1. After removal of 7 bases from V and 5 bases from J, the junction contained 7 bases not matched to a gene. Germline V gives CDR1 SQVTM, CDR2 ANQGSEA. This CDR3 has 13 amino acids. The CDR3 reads CSARDSKNEKLFF. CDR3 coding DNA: TGCAGCGCCCGGGACAGTAAGAATGAAAAACTGTTTTTT. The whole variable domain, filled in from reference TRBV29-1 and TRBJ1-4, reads SAVISQKPSRDICQRGTSLTIQCQVDSQVTMMFWYRQQPGQSLTLIATANQGSEATYESGFVIDKFPISRPNLTFSTLTVSNMSPEDSSIYLCSARDSKNEKLFFGSGTQLSVL.

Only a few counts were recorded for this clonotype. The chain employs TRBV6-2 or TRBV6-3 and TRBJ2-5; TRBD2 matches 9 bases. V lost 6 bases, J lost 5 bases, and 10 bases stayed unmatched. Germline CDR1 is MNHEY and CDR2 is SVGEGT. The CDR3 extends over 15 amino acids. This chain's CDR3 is CASSTGGGAVETQYF. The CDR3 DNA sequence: TGTGCCAGCAGCACGGGCGGGGGGGCCGTCGAGACCCAGTACTTC.

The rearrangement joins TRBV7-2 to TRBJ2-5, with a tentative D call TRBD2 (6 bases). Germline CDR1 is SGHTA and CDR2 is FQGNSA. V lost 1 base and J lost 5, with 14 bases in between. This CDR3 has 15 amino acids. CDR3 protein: CASSLVAGPGETQYF. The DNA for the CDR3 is TGTGCCAGCAGCTTAGTGGCGGGGCCCGGGGAGACCCAGTACTTC.

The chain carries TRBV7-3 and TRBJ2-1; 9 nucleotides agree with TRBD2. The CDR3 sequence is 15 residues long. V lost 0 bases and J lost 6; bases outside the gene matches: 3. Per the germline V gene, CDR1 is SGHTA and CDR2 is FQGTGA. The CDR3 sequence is CASSLTSGGPNEQFF. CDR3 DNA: TGTGCCAGCAGCTTAACTAGCGGGGGCCCCAATGAGCAGTTCTTC. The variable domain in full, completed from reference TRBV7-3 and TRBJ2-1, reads GAGVSQTPSNKVTEKGKYVELRCDPISGHTALYWYRQSLGQGPEFLIYFQGTGAADDSGLPNDRFFAVRPEGSVSTLKIQRTERGDSAVYLCASSLTSGGPNEQFFGPGTRLTVL.

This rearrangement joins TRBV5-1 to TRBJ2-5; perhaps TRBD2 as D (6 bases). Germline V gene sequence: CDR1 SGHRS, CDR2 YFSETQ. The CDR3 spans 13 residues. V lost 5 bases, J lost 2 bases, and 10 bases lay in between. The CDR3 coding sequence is TGCGCCAGCAGGTGGGGACTTCAAGAGACCCAGTACTTC. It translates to CASRWGLQETQYF.

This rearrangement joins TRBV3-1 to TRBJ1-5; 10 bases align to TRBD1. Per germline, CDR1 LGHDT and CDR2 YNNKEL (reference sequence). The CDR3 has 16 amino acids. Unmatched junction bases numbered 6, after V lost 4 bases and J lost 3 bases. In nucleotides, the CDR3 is TGTGCCAGCAGCCGCTCCGGGACAGGGGACAATCAGCCCCAGCATTTT. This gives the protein CASSRSGTGDNQPQHF.

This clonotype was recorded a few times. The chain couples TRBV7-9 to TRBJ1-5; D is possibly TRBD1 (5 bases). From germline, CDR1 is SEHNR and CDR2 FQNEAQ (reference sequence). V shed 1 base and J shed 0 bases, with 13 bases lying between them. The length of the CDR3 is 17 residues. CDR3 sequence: CASSLGNRGYSNQPQHF. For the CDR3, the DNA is TGTGCCAGCAGCTTAGGGAATAGGGGATATAGCAATCAGCCCCAGCATTTT. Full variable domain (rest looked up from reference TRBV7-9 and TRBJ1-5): DTGVSQNPRHKITKRGQNVTFRCDPISEHNRLYWYRQTLGQGPEFLTYFQNEAQLEKSRLLSDRFSAERPKGSFSTLEIQRTEQGDSAMYLCASSLGNRGYSNQPQHFGDGTRLSIL.

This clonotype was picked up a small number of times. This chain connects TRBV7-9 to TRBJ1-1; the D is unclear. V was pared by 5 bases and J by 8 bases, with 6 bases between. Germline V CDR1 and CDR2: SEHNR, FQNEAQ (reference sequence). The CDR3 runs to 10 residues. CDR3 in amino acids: CASSPSEAFF. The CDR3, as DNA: TGTGCCAGCAGCCCGTCAGAAGCTTTCTTT. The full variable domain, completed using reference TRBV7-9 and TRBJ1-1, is DTGVSQNPRHKITKRGQNVTFRCDPISEHNRLYWYRQTLGQGPEFLTYFQNEAQLEKSRLLSDRFSAERPKGSFSTLEIQRTEQGDSAMYLCASSPSEAFFGQGTRLTVV.

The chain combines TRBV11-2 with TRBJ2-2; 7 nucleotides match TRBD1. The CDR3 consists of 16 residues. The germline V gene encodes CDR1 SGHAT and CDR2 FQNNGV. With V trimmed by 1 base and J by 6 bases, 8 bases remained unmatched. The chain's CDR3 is CASSLVGEGAAGELFF. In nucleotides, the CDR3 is TGTGCCAGCAGCTTAGTAGGAGAGGGGGCGGCCGGGGAGCTGTTTTTT.